These 24 T cell receptor beta chains came from one sample sequenced in a study of blood T cell repertoires in COVID-19. The data were produced by immunoSEQ multiplex PCR, yet TCRdb's version contains in-frame clones alone and is incomplete. The data contain 240,000 or so clones, roughly 90% of them singletons. Sequencing used peripheral blood. The receptors were sampled from a man aged 60 to 75 with acute or convalescent COVID-19.

The rearrangement uses TRBV19 and TRBJ1-2; D is unresolved. Deletions cut 10 bases from V and 0 bases from J, with 12 bases between. The CDR3 is 13 residues long. In germline, CDR1 is LNHDA, CDR2 SQIVND (reference sequence). CDR3: CATQTDPNYGYTF. The DNA for the CDR3 is TGTGCCACACAGACGGATCCTAACTATGGCTACACCTTC.

CDR3 sequence reads: CASSSTSGSQTDTQYF. CDR3 DNA: TGCGCCAGCAGCTCTACTAGCGGGAGTCAGACAGATACGCAGTATTTT. J is TRBJ2-3 and V is TRBV5-1; 11 nucleotides match TRBD2. Germline values: CDR1 SGHRS, CDR2 YFSETQ. The CDR3 is 16 residues long. Trimming took 3 bases from V and 3 from J; bases not matched to a gene: 6.

This chain uses TRBV30 with TRBJ1-2; TRBD1 aligns across 8 bases. In germline, CDR1 is GTSNPN, CDR2 SVGIG (reference sequence). The V segment lost 4 bases and the J segment 6 bases; nucleotides outside the gene matches: 4. CDR3 length: 12 amino acids. The chain's CDR3 is CAWNSRGHGYTF. In nucleotides, the CDR3 is TGTGCCTGGAATTCCAGGGGGCATGGCTACACCTTC. Using reference TRBV30 and TRBJ1-2 for the parts outside the CDR3, the full variable domain is SQTIHQWPATLVQPVGSPLSLECTVEGTSNPNLYWYRQAAGRGLQLLFYSVGIGQISSEVPQNLSASRPQDRQFILSSKKLLLSDSGFYLCAWNSRGHGYTFGSGTRLTVV.

The V gene is TRBV7-3, the J gene TRBJ2-2; TRBD1 is a possible D gene (5 bases). The V and J ends lost 1 base and 5 bases respectively, with 8 bases between them. CDR1 is SGHTA and CDR2 is FQGTGA in the germline V gene. The CDR3 extends over 14 amino acids. The CDR3 protein is CASSLNPGTGELFF. As DNA, the CDR3 is TGTGCCAGCAGCTTAAACCCAGGGACCGGGGAGCTGTTTTTT.

V and J are TRBV3-1 (or the pseudogene TRBV3-2) and TRBJ2-5; D unclear. Trimming left V 1 base short and J 2 bases short, with 14 bases between. Germline CDR1 and CDR2: LGHDT and YNNKEL (reference sequence). The length of the CDR3 is 16 residues. CDR3 DNA sequence: TGTGCCAGCAGCCAAGGACTCTCTAACCGGCAAGAGACCCAGTACTTC. This gives the protein CASSQGLSNRQETQYF.

This clone has only a few counts. The chain employs TRBV28 and TRBJ1-6; 7 nucleotides match TRBD1. Germline trimming cut 5 bases from V and 9 bases from J; bases unmatched to any gene: 7. CDR1 and CDR2 from the germline V gene are MDHEN and SYDVKM. This CDR3 is built from 14 residues. CDR3 DNA: TGTGCCAGCAGTCCCAGACAGGGAAGTTCACCCCTCCACTTT. Its translation: CASSPRQGSSPLHF.

This chain links TRBV4-3 with TRBJ1-1; no reliable D call. V was trimmed by 0 bases and J by 7 bases, leaving 6 bases between them. The CDR3 loop spans 12 amino acids. Germline lookup yields CDR1 LGHNA and CDR2 YSLEER. The CDR3 loop reads CASSQEGFEAFF. The DNA for the CDR3 is TGCGCCAGCAGCCAAGAGGGCTTTGAAGCTTTCTTT.

J is TRBJ2-3 and V is TRBV29-1, with TRBD2 matching 8 bases. V trimming: 7 bases; J trimming: 8 bases; junction bases outside the gene matches: 5. Germline V gene data show CDR1 as SQVTM and CDR2 as ANQGSEA. This CDR3 spans 11 amino acids. For the CDR3, the DNA is TGCAGCGACAGAGCGGGAGCTACGCAGTATTTT. It encodes CSDRAGATQYF.

This chain links TRBV12-3 or TRBV12-4 with TRBJ2-5; D unresolved. Between the trimmed V and J ends, which lost 6 bases and 4 bases, there was a span of 12 bases. The CDR3 is 13 amino acids. This chain's CDR3 is CASRPNSGETQYF. The CDR3 nucleotides are TGTGCCAGCAGACCTAACTCCGGAGAGACCCAGTACTTC.

The chain is built from TRBV2 and TRBJ1-5, with D perhaps matching TRBD1 (5 bases). Germline lookup yields CDR1 SNHLY and CDR2 FYNNEI. This CDR3 is built from 16 residues. Trimming pared 5 bases from V and 0 bases from J, leaving 14 bases between. The CDR3 loop reads CASSSTGGYSNQPQHF. As DNA, the CDR3 is TGTGCCAGCAGTTCAACGGGGGGTTATAGCAATCAGCCCCAGCATTTT.

The chain carries TRBV5-4 and TRBJ1-2; D unresolved. Trimming pared 4 bases from V and 3 bases from J, leaving 22 bases between. CDR3 size: 17 residues. The V gene's germline CDR1 is SGHNT and CDR2 YYREEE (reference sequence). The CDR3 here is CASSPPGLGGRDYGYTF. CDR3 nucleotide sequence: TGTGCCAGCAGCCCCCCGGGGTTGGGCGGGAGAGACTATGGCTACACCTTC.

This rearrangement joins TRBV6-1 to TRBJ2-7; no firm D call. The length of the CDR3 is 14 residues. Germline V CDR1 and CDR2: MNHNS, SASEGT. V was cut by 1 base and J by 6 bases, with 13 bases left in between. The CDR3 loop reads CASSEDRGRLEQYF. The CDR3 DNA sequence: TGTGCCAGCAGTGAAGATCGCGGCCGCCTCGAGCAGTACTTC.

The chain has TRBV11-3 and TRBJ1-1; maybe TRBD1 (5 bases). From germline, CDR1 is SGHNT and CDR2 YENEEA. V gave up 6 bases and J gave up 1 base, with 15 bases separating them. The CDR3 sequence is 15 residues long. In nucleotides, the CDR3 is TGTGCCAGCAGTCAGGGTGGATTGACGAACACTGAAGCTTTCTTT. It yields the protein CASSQGGLTNTEAFF.

The chain has TRBV6-5 and TRBJ1-1, with D possibly TRBD1 on 5 matching bases. With 4 bases removed from V and 0 bases from J, the gap between germline ends came to 6 bases. The CDR3 is 13 residues long. CDR1 and CDR2 (germline): MNHEY, SVGAGI. For the CDR3, the DNA is TGTGCCAGCAGTTTGACAGTGAACACTGAAGCTTTCTTT. Protein sequence: CASSLTVNTEAFF.

V gene TRBV28 combines with J gene TRBJ2-7, with 8 bases identical to TRBD1. The germline gives CDR1 MDHEN, CDR2 SYDVKM. The CDR3 totals 15 residues. Trimming removed 3 bases from V and 4 bases from J; junction bases left unmatched: 8. The CDR3 spells CASSFIRGHKYEQYF. The CDR3 DNA reads TGTGCCAGCAGTTTTATCAGGGGGCATAAGTACGAGCAGTACTTC.

This clone was found a few times. The genes are TRBV28 and TRBJ2-7; D gene ambiguous. The CDR3 consists of 13 residues. Germline CDR1 MDHEN, CDR2 SYDVKM. V shed 5 bases and J shed 3 bases, with 11 bases lying between them. In DNA form, the CDR3 reads TGTGCCAGCAGTGATTCTTGGAGCTACGAGCAGTACTTC. Translating it yields CASSDSWSYEQYF. The full variable domain, completed using reference TRBV28 and TRBJ2-7, is DVKVTQSSRYLVKRTGEKVFLECVQDMDHENMFWYRQDPGLGLRLIYFSYDVKMKEKGDIPEGYSVSREKKERFSLILESASTNQTSMYLCASSDSWSYEQYFGPGTRLTVT.

CDR3: CAIEMSAPPYEQYF. The CDR3 DNA reads as TGCGCCATCGAGATGAGCGCCCCACCCTACGAGCAGTACTTC. V is TRBV4-1 and J is TRBJ2-7; no clear D gene. The CDR3 runs 14 residues. Trimming took off 10 bases at V and 2 bases at J, with 18 bases between the two ends. Germline lookup yields CDR1 MGHRA and CDR2 YSYEKL.

The chain recombines TRBV2 with TRBJ2-5; 13 nucleotides match TRBD2. This CDR3 is 15 amino acids long. Unmatched junction bases numbered 6, after V lost 7 bases and J lost 4 bases. In germline, CDR1 is SNHLY, CDR2 FYNNEI. CDR3: CASTLGLAGVETQYF. In DNA, the CDR3 is TGTGCCAGCACCCTCGGACTAGCGGGAGTAGAGACCCAGTACTTC.

The genes are TRBV27 and TRBJ2-2; the D gene is possibly TRBD1 (6 bases). V was cut by 0 bases and J by 4 bases, with 18 bases left in between. The germline CDR1 and CDR2 sequences are MNHEY and SMNVEV (reference sequence). CDR3 length: 18 residues. The DNA for the CDR3 is TGTGCCAGCAGTTTATCCCCTACTTCAGGGGCGGTCACCGGGGAGCTGTTTTTT. Its protein product is CASSLSPTSGAVTGELFF.

V is TRBV6-2 or TRBV6-3 and J is TRBJ2-5, with no clear D. This CDR3 has 14 amino acids. V was shortened by 2 bases and J by 5 bases, with 12 bases between the two germline ends. CDR1 is MNHEY, CDR2 SVGEGT, per germline. This chain's CDR3 is CASSYAAFLETQYF. CDR3 sequence (DNA): TGTGCCAGCAGTTACGCGGCCTTCTTGGAGACCCAGTACTTC.

This chain joins TRBV5-5 and TRBJ2-3; a possible D gene is TRBD1 (5 bases). This CDR3 spans 16 amino acids. In germline, CDR1 is SGHKS, CDR2 YYEKEE (reference sequence). V shed 0 bases and J shed 1 base, with 12 bases lying between them. The CDR3 sequence: CASSLEGPRGTDTQYF. As DNA, the CDR3 is TGTGCCAGCAGCTTGGAGGGGCCTCGGGGCACAGATACGCAGTATTTT. The full variable domain, with the rest looked up from reference TRBV5-5 and TRBJ2-3, is DAGVTQSPTHLIKTRGQQVTLRCSPISGHKSVSWYQQVLGQGPQFIFQYYEKEERGRGNFPDRFSARQFPNYSSELNVNALLLGDSALYLCASSLEGPRGTDTQYFGPGTRLTVL.

The chain has TRBV7-3 and TRBJ2-1; 7 positions match TRBD1. Germline CDR1 and CDR2: SGHTA and FQGTGA. V gave up 5 bases and J gave up 6 bases; unmatched junction bases: 4. The CDR3 extends over 13 amino acids. This CDR3 is CASSPTGVNEQFF. DNA for the CDR3: TGTGCCAGCAGCCCCACAGGGGTCAATGAGCAGTTCTTC.

The gene calls are TRBV11-3 and TRBJ1-4; possibly TRBD1 for D (5 bases). This CDR3 is built from 15 residues. With 2 bases removed from V and 0 bases from J, the gap between germline ends came to 7 bases. From germline, CDR1 is SGHNT and CDR2 YENEEA. The CDR3 DNA is TGTGCCAGCAGCTTAAGGGGTGCAACTAATGAAAAACTGTTTTTT. Translation gives CASSLRGATNEKLFF. Full variable domain (missing parts from reference TRBV11-3 and TRBJ1-4): EAGVVQSPRYKIIEKKQPVAFWCNPISGHNTLYWYLQNLGQGPELLIRYENEEAVDDSQLPKDRFSAERLKGVDSTLKIQPAELGDSAVYLCASSLRGATNEKLFFGSGTQLSVL.

The V and J genes are TRBV7-8 and TRBJ1-5, with 8 bases matching TRBD1. Trimming cost V 6 bases and J 4 bases; bases outside gene matches: 5. Germline values: CDR1 SGHVS, CDR2 FQNEAQ. The CDR3 loop spans 14 amino acids. The CDR3 DNA sequence: TGTGCCAGCAGGTTGACAGGGGCAAATCAGCCCCAGCATTTT. Its protein product is CASRLTGANQPQHF.